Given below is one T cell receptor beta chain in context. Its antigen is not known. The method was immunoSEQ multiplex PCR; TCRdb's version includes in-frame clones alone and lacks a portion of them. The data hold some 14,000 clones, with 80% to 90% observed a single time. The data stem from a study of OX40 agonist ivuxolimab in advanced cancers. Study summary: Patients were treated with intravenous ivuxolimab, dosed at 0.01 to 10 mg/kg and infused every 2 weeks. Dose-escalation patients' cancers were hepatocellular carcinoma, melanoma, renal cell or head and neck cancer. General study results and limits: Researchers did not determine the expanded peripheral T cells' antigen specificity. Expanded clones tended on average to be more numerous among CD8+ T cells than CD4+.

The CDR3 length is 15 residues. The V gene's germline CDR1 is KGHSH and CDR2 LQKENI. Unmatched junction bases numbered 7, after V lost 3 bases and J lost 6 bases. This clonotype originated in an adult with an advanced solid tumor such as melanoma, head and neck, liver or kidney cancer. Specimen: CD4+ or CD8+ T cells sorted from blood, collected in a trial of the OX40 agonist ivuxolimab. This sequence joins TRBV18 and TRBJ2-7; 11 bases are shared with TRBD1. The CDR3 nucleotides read TGTGCCAGCTCACCTTTGGGACAGGGGGTTCGCGAGCAGTACTTC. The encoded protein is CASSPLGQGVREQYF. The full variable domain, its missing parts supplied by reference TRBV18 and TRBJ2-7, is NAGVMQNPRHLVRRRGQEARLRCSPMKGHSHVYWYRQLPEEGLKFMVYLQKENIIDESGMPKERFSAEFPKEGPSILRIQQVVRGDSAAYFCASSPLGQGVREQYFGPGTRLTVT.